This TCR beta chain appears in the sequencing data of a study of T cells in Graves' hyperthyroidism and ophthalmopathy. What was amplified from RNA transcripts were TCR beta CDR3 regions. Primed by the HTBI set, a first-round RT-PCR was run on the TCR CDR3. TCRdb re-derived calls from the multiplex PCR reads in MiXCR, one entry per CDR3 protein. The sample holds about 400,000 distinct CDR3 sequences, 20% to 25% seen once. With regard to this clonotype: A much larger clone differs from this one at a single base, so this may be a read error.

The germline V gene has CDR1 SGHNT and CDR2 YENEEA. Trimming cost V 1 base and J 4 bases, with 21 bases left between them. This CDR3 region has 18 residues. The chain has TRBV11-3 and TRBJ2-3, with D possibly called TRBD1 or TRBD2 (6 bases each). Sequences were obtained from blood. The sequence was obtained from a man between 45 and 60 years old with Graves' hyperthyroidism. The CDR3 sequence is CASSLAGDGGRGPDTQYF. The CDR3 nucleotides are TGTGCCAGCAGCTTAGCGGGAGATGGGGGCAGGGGCCCAGATACGCAGTATTTT.